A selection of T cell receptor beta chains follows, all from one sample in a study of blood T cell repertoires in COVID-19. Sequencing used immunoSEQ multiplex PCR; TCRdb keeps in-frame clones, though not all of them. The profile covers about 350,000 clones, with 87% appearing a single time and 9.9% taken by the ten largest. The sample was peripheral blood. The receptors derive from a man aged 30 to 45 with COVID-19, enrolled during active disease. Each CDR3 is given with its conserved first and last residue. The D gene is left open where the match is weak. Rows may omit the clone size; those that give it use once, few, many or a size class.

cdr3_aa: CASSWGGNTEAFF; cdr3_nt: TGTGCCAGCAGTTGGGGGGGGAACACTGAAGCTTTCTTT; j_call: TRBJ1-1; d_call: NA; v_call: TRBV27; clone_size: NA
cdr3_aa: CASRTTGGRDLHF; cdr3_nt: TGTGCCAGCAGGACGACAGGCGGGAGGGACCTCCACTTT; j_call: TRBJ1-6; d_call: NA; v_call: TRBV3-1/TRBV3-2; clone_size: NA
cdr3_aa: CASSVGDRGPSQPQHF; cdr3_nt: TGTGCCAGCAGCGTGGGGGACAGGGGACCGTCTCAGCCCCAGCATTTT; j_call: TRBJ1-5; d_call: TRBD1; v_call: TRBV9; clone_size: NA
cdr3_aa: CASSIDGGYEQYF; cdr3_nt: TGTGCCAGTAGTATTGACGGGGGCTACGAGCAGTACTTC; j_call: TRBJ2-7; d_call: NA; v_call: TRBV19; clone_size: NA
cdr3_aa: CASSSPTGGGYEQYF; cdr3_nt: TGTGCCAGCAGTTCCCCGACAGGGGGCGGGTACGAGCAGTACTTC; j_call: TRBJ2-7; d_call: TRBD1; v_call: TRBV6-5; clone_size: NA
cdr3_aa: CASSRTSGLSYNEQFF; cdr3_nt: TGTGCCAGCAGCCGGACTAGCGGGTTATCCTACAATGAGCAGTTCTTC; j_call: TRBJ2-1; d_call: TRBD2; v_call: TRBV7-9; clone_size: NA
cdr3_aa: CASSSRAEGTGELFF; cdr3_nt: TGTGCCAGCAGCTCTCGGGCAGAGGGCACCGGGGAGCTGTTTTTT; j_call: TRBJ2-2; d_call: NA; v_call: TRBV7-2; clone_size: NA
cdr3_aa: CASSWSGTVYNEQFF; cdr3_nt: TGTGCCAGCAGTTGGTCCGGGACAGTTTACAATGAGCAGTTCTTC; j_call: TRBJ2-1; d_call: TRBD1; v_call: TRBV28; clone_size: NA
cdr3_aa: CASSGGTSGPYEQYF; cdr3_nt: TGTGCCAGCAGCGGGGGGACTAGCGGGCCCTACGAGCAGTACTTC; j_call: TRBJ2-7; d_call: TRBD2; v_call: TRBV7-9; clone_size: NA
cdr3_aa: CASLGTDTDTQYF; cdr3_nt: TGTGCCAGCCTTGGGACAGACACAGATACGCAGTATTTT; j_call: TRBJ2-3; d_call: TRBD1; v_call: TRBV6-5; clone_size: NA
cdr3_aa: CASRRQTEYNEQFF; cdr3_nt: TGCGCCAGCAGACGACAGACAGAGTACAATGAGCAGTTCTTC; j_call: TRBJ2-1; d_call: NA; v_call: TRBV4-1; clone_size: NA
cdr3_aa: CASTLGQAVTEAFF; cdr3_nt: TGTGCCAGCACCCTAGGACAGGCCGTCACTGAAGCTTTCTTT; j_call: TRBJ1-1; d_call: TRBD1; v_call: TRBV2; clone_size: NA
cdr3_aa: CASSDRLAGVDTQYF; cdr3_nt: TGTGCCAGCAGTGATCGACTAGCGGGAGTAGATACGCAGTATTTT; j_call: TRBJ2-3; d_call: TRBD2; v_call: TRBV2; clone_size: NA
cdr3_aa: CASSLGGGKIYNEQFF; cdr3_nt: TGTGCCAGCAGCTTAGGAGGCGGAAAAATCTACAATGAGCAGTTCTTC; j_call: TRBJ2-1; d_call: NA; v_call: TRBV7-9; clone_size: NA
cdr3_aa: CASSLSDRDGEQYF; cdr3_nt: TGTGCCAGCAGCTTATCCGACAGGGACGGCGAGCAGTACTTC; j_call: TRBJ2-7; d_call: TRBD1; v_call: TRBV11-3; clone_size: NA
cdr3_aa: CASSTRQETGEQYF; cdr3_nt: TGTGCCAGCAGCACCAGACAGGAGACGGGCGAGCAGTACTTC; j_call: TRBJ2-7; d_call: NA; v_call: TRBV7-9; clone_size: NA
cdr3_aa: CASSSVGTDSYEQYF; cdr3_nt: TGCGCCAGCAGCTCGGTCGGGACAGACTCCTACGAGCAGTACTTC; j_call: TRBJ2-7; d_call: TRBD1; v_call: TRBV5-1; clone_size: once
cdr3_aa: CASSAEARDSSYEQYF; cdr3_nt: TGTGCCAGCAGCGCGGAGGCTCGGGACAGCTCCTACGAGCAGTACTTC; j_call: TRBJ2-7; d_call: TRBD1; v_call: TRBV13; clone_size: NA
cdr3_aa: CATAGRVLEQYF; cdr3_nt: TGTGCCACCGCTGGGAGGGTTCTGGAGCAGTATTTT; j_call: TRBJ2-3; d_call: TRBD2; v_call: TRBV24-1; clone_size: NA
cdr3_aa: CASTLAGDEQFF; cdr3_nt: TGTGCCAGCACCTTAGCGGGGGATGAGCAGTTCTTC; j_call: TRBJ2-1; d_call: TRBD2; v_call: TRBV11-2; clone_size: NA
cdr3_aa: CASRTGQGSYEQYF; cdr3_nt: TGTGCCAGCAGAACCGGACAGGGGTCCTACGAGCAGTACTTC; j_call: TRBJ2-7; d_call: TRBD1; v_call: TRBV7-9; clone_size: NA
cdr3_aa: CASSPDRATEAFF; cdr3_nt: TGTGCCAGCAGCCCCGACAGGGCCACTGAAGCTTTCTTT; j_call: TRBJ1-1; d_call: TRBD1; v_call: TRBV7-3; clone_size: NA
cdr3_aa: CASSQDGARYGYTF; cdr3_nt: TGTGCCAGCAGCCAAGATGGGGCTAGATATGGCTACACCTTC; j_call: TRBJ1-2; d_call: NA; v_call: TRBV3-1/TRBV3-2; clone_size: NA
cdr3_aa: CASSQGAGQVQETQYF; cdr3_nt: TGCGCCAGCAGCCAAGGAGCCGGACAGGTCCAAGAGACCCAGTACTTC; j_call: TRBJ2-5; d_call: TRBD1; v_call: TRBV4-3; clone_size: NA
cdr3_aa: CASSPYLQGLDYGYTF; cdr3_nt: TGTGCCAGCAGCCCTTACTTACAGGGATTAGACTATGGCTACACCTTC; j_call: TRBJ1-2; d_call: NA; v_call: TRBV5-4; clone_size: once
cdr3_aa: CASSIGNRANQPQHF; cdr3_nt: TGTGCCAGTAGTATTGGGAACAGGGCGAATCAGCCCCAGCATTTT; j_call: TRBJ1-5; d_call: NA; v_call: TRBV19; clone_size: NA
cdr3_aa: CASSETRTSYGYTF; cdr3_nt: TGTGCCAGCAGTGAAACCCGGACAAGCTATGGCTACACCTTC; j_call: TRBJ1-2; d_call: NA; v_call: TRBV6-1; clone_size: once
cdr3_aa: CASRGQLGYTF; cdr3_nt: TGTGCCAGCAGGGGACAGCTCGGCTACACCTTC; j_call: TRBJ1-2; d_call: TRBD1; v_call: TRBV6-5; clone_size: NA
cdr3_aa: CASSSKTGGVGDEKLFF; cdr3_nt: TGCGCCAGCAGCTCTAAGACAGGGGGCGTAGGGGATGAAAAACTGTTTTTT; j_call: TRBJ1-4; d_call: TRBD1; v_call: TRBV5-1; clone_size: NA
cdr3_aa: CASSVTGFSTDTQYF; cdr3_nt: TGTGCCAGCAGCGTAACGGGTTTTAGCACAGATACGCAGTATTTT; j_call: TRBJ2-3; d_call: NA; v_call: TRBV9; clone_size: NA
cdr3_aa: CASSASGRADTQYF; cdr3_nt: TGTGCCAGCAGTGCTAGCGGGAGGGCAGATACGCAGTATTTT; j_call: TRBJ2-3; d_call: TRBD2; v_call: TRBV2; clone_size: NA
cdr3_aa: CASTRNTEAFF; cdr3_nt: TGTGCCAGCACCAGGAACACTGAAGCTTTCTTT; j_call: TRBJ1-1; d_call: NA; v_call: TRBV2; clone_size: NA
cdr3_aa: CASSVGQGAIGYEQYF; cdr3_nt: TGTGCCAGCAGTGTGGGACAGGGGGCTATAGGCTACGAGCAGTACTTC; j_call: TRBJ2-7; d_call: TRBD1; v_call: TRBV2; clone_size: few
cdr3_aa: CATSYRRGRVYGNTIYF; cdr3_nt: TGTGCCACCAGCTACCGGCGGGGCAGGGTGTACGGAAACACCATATATTTT; j_call: TRBJ1-3; d_call: NA; v_call: TRBV15; clone_size: few
cdr3_aa: CASSTGQSNQPQHF; cdr3_nt: TGTGCCAGCAGCACTGGACAGTCGAATCAGCCCCAGCATTTT; j_call: TRBJ1-5; d_call: NA; v_call: TRBV5-8; clone_size: NA